The 27 T cell receptor beta chains in this list originate from one sample, sequenced in a study of T cell responses to AZD1222 COVID-19 vaccine (dated by TCRdb to about 2021). Libraries came from the immunoSEQ multiplex PCR assay. TCRdb's version of the immuneACCESS table is confined to in-frame rearrangements and falls short of the full clone set. An unresolved V gene accounts for under half of the shortfall where checked; the remainder is of unknown origin. This sample holds about 110,000 clones; approximately 90% were observed only once. The ten largest clones capture around 3.3% of the sample. The label giving this sample's time point can be read as: baseline before first vaccination. Interpreted using the paper, the treatment or condition label stands for: meningococcal conjugate vaccine given as trial control. Sequenced material: peripheral blood, taken on day 0 of MenACWY control vaccination. The receptor source for this set is an adult in good health.

This chain uses TRBV7-9 with TRBJ1-4, with 10 nucleotides matching TRBD1. The CDR3 loop spans 15 amino acids. The junction had 8 bases not matched to a gene; V was cut back by 5 bases and J by 8 bases. Germline-derived CDR1 and CDR2 are SEHNR and FQNEAQ (reference sequence). The CDR3 coding sequence is TGTGCCAGCAGCACTTCGACAGGGGGCGGCGAAAAACTGTTTTTT. It codes for CASSTSTGGGEKLFF.

The chain has TRBV4-3 and TRBJ2-2; D is unresolved. Trimming left V 5 bases short and J 4 bases short, with 11 bases between. CDR1 is LGHNA and CDR2 is YSLEER in the germline V gene. The CDR3 loop spans 14 amino acids. CDR3 bases: TGCGCCAGCAGCTTCGGCCTTATCACCGGGGAGCTGTTTTTT. Translated: CASSFGLITGELFF.

The rearrangement links TRBV5-1 to TRBJ1-5; D gene unclear. The germline V and J ends were trimmed by 5 bases and 3 bases, with 9 bases remaining between them. The CDR3 sequence is 13 residues long. In germline, CDR1 is SGHRS, CDR2 YFSETQ. The CDR3 sequence is CASRDDVNQPQHF. The DNA of the CDR3 is TGCGCCAGCAGAGACGATGTCAATCAGCCCCAGCATTTT.

This clone was found once. The V and J genes are TRBV7-9 and TRBJ2-1; D is ambiguous. V gave up 6 bases and J gave up 8 bases, with 26 bases separating them. The CDR3 is made up of 17 amino acids. Germline CDR1 SEHNR, CDR2 FQNEAQ (reference sequence). CDR3 sequence (DNA): TGTGCCAGCAGTCTTAGCAAGCCCGGTCGACGTTCGGATGAGCAGTTCTTC. Translated: CASSLSKPGRRSDEQFF.

The gene calls are TRBV18 and TRBJ1-5; 9 bases agree with TRBD1. Germline loops: CDR1 KGHSH, CDR2 LQKENI. This CDR3 spans 17 amino acids. Unmatched junction bases numbered 11, after V lost 2 bases and J lost 6 bases. The CDR3: CASSPRTGGELSQPQHF. CDR3 nucleotide sequence: TGTGCCAGCTCACCAAGAACAGGGGGCGAACTGAGTCAGCCCCAGCATTTT. Based on the CDR3 plus reference TRBV18 and TRBJ1-5, the full variable domain is NAGVMQNPRHLVRRRGQEARLRCSPMKGHSHVYWYRQLPEEGLKFMVYLQKENIIDESGMPKERFSAEFPKEGPSILRIQQVVRGDSAAYFCASSPRTGGELSQPQHFGDGTRLSIL.

The rearrangement links TRBV7-3 to TRBJ2-3; D is perhaps TRBD2 (6 bases). Germline-derived CDR1 and CDR2 are SGHTA and FQGTGA. CDR3 length: 13 amino acids. V was shortened by 5 bases and J by 3 bases, with 9 bases between the two germline ends. DNA of the CDR3: TGTGCCAGCAGCGATGCGGGGACAGATACGCAGTATTTT. Translation gives CASSDAGTDTQYF.

The chain carries TRBV7-2 and TRBJ2-5, with a possible D match to TRBD2 (5 bases). Deletions cut 4 bases from V and 4 bases from J, with 13 bases between. Germline V gene sequence: CDR1 SGHTA, CDR2 FQGNSA. This CDR3 has 14 amino acids. The CDR3 spells CASSSSLGVETQYF. Written as DNA, the CDR3 is TGTGCCAGCAGCTCCAGCCTGGGAGTAGAGACCCAGTACTTC.

The V gene is TRBV30, the J gene TRBJ2-2; the D gene is possibly TRBD2 (6 bases). Trimming left V 8 bases short and J 0 bases short, with 13 bases between. CDR1 is GTSNPN and CDR2 is SVGIG in the germline V gene (reference sequence). The CDR3 runs 14 residues. This CDR3 is CARGWGANTGELFF. The CDR3 region has the DNA TGTGCCCGAGGCTGGGGGGCGAACACCGGGGAGCTGTTTTTT.

DNA of the CDR3: TGCGCCAGCAGCCCCCACAGGGGGGGTAAGCCCCAGCATTTT. Protein sequence: CASSPHRGGKPQHF. V usage is TRBV4-3 and J usage is TRBJ1-5, with 8 positions matching TRBD1. Trimming removed 4 bases from V and 8 bases from J; junction bases left unmatched: 7. CDR3 length: 14 residues. In germline, CDR1 is LGHNA, CDR2 YSLEER.

This clone is a singleton in its sample. CDR3 region: CASSLTDGVYGYTF. In DNA form, the CDR3 reads TGTGCCAGCAGCTTAACGGACGGAGTCTATGGCTACACCTTC. The gene calls are TRBV11-2 and TRBJ1-2; D is ambiguous. Trimming removed 2 bases from V and 4 bases from J, with 11 bases in between. The CDR3 totals 14 residues. Germline CDR1 SGHAT, CDR2 FQNNGV.

CDR3: CASSPDGSGNTIYF. CDR3 nucleotide sequence: TGTGCCAGCAGCCCCGATGGCTCTGGAAACACCATATATTTT. The chain couples TRBV7-9 to TRBJ1-3; no clear D gene. The V gene lost 5 bases and the J gene lost 0 bases, with 8 bases spanning the gap. Germline V gene lookup returns CDR1 SEHNR and CDR2 FQNEAQ (reference sequence). This CDR3 spans 14 amino acids.

The chain links TRBV6-1 to TRBJ1-2; 12 bases map to TRBD1. The V and J ends lost 1 base and 2 bases, in that order; junction bases with no gene match: 5. Germline V gives CDR1 MNHNS, CDR2 SASEGT. The CDR3 runs to 17 residues. The CDR3 DNA is TGTGCCAGCAGTGAAGTTCCGGGACAGGGGGCCAACTATGGCTACACCTTC. This codes for CASSEVPGQGANYGYTF.

This rearrangement joins TRBV2 to TRBJ1-2; 11 nucleotides line up with TRBD1. Germline assignment: CDR1 SNHLY and CDR2 FYNNEI. The V and J ends lost 7 bases and 6 bases, in that order; junction bases with no gene match: 13. The CDR3 is made up of 16 amino acids. CDR3 sequence (DNA): TGTGCCAGCATTTTCGGCGGACAGGGGGCTATGGATGGCTACACCTTC. Protein sequence: CASIFGGQGAMDGYTF.

J is TRBJ1-4 and V is TRBV5-1; D call uncertain. Germline loops: CDR1 SGHRS, CDR2 YFSETQ. V lost 1 base, J lost 2 bases, and 9 bases lay in between. The CDR3 covers 15 residues. The CDR3 sequence is CASSLRDATNEKLFF. The CDR3 nucleotides are TGCGCCAGCAGCTTGAGGGATGCCACTAATGAAAAACTGTTTTTT.

V is TRBV5-4 and J is TRBJ1-2, with D unclear. Looked up from germline, CDR1 is SGHNT and CDR2 is YYREEE (reference sequence). V lost 3 bases and J lost 0, with 9 bases in between. The CDR3 is 14 amino acids. The CDR3 region is CASSSTYANYGYTF. The CDR3 DNA sequence: TGTGCCAGCAGCTCTACTTATGCTAACTATGGCTACACCTTC.

The chain is built from TRBV11-2 and TRBJ2-5; no definite D call. The CDR3 length is 13 residues. Germline CDR1 reads SGHAT; CDR2 reads FQNNGV. V lost 3 bases and J lost 1, with 6 bases in between. The CDR3 DNA follows: TGTGCCAGCAGCTTCGGCAGCCAAGAGACCCAGTACTTC. It codes for CASSFGSQETQYF.

The rearrangement joins TRBV5-8 to TRBJ1-4, with D unresolved. The germline V gene has CDR1 SGHTS and CDR2 YDEGEE. V was shortened by 0 bases and J by 8 bases, with 11 bases between the two germline ends. This CDR3 has 14 residues. The CDR3 DNA reads TGTGCCAGCAGCTTGGAATTGGGATCCGAAAAACTGTTTTTT. It translates to CASSLELGSEKLFF.

This rearrangement joins TRBV19 to TRBJ2-1; TRBD1 might be the D (6 bases). Germline CDR1 reads LNHDA; CDR2 reads SQIVND (reference sequence). V was pared by 6 bases and J by 9 bases, with 15 bases between. CDR3 size: 13 residues. For the CDR3, the DNA is TGTGCCAGTAGCGCAATGGACAGATCTGAGCAGTTCTTC. Its protein product is CASSAMDRSEQFF.

The chain has TRBV12-3 or TRBV12-4 and TRBJ1-5; D is undetermined. The length of the CDR3 is 13 residues. V dropped 6 bases and J dropped 3 bases, with 9 bases sitting between them. The CDR3: CASREGFNQPQHF. CDR3 sequence (DNA): TGTGCCAGCAGGGAGGGATTCAATCAGCCCCAGCATTTT.

This chain uses TRBV9 with TRBJ2-3; maybe TRBD2 (6 bases). This CDR3 is 15 amino acids long. V was clipped by 3 bases and J by 0 bases, with 11 bases between them. CDR1 and CDR2 (germline): SGDLS, YYNGEE. The CDR3 loop reads CASSGPGTSTDTQYF. In nucleotides, the CDR3 is TGTGCCAGCAGCGGCCCTGGGACTAGCACAGATACGCAGTATTTT.

The chain links TRBV18 to TRBJ2-7; the match to TRBD1 covers 7 bases. The CDR3 totals 14 residues. Germline V gives CDR1 KGHSH, CDR2 LQKENI. V gave up 3 bases and J gave up 3 bases; unmatched junction bases: 5. The CDR3 DNA is TGTGCCAGCTCACCCGACAGGGAACACTACGAGCAGTACTTC. As protein: CASSPDREHYEQYF.

The V and J genes are TRBV6-5 and TRBJ1-1; 10 nucleotides line up with TRBD1. The J segment lost 1 base and the V segment lost 2 bases, leaving 1 base of the junction unmatched. This CDR3 has 15 residues. Per the germline V gene, CDR1 is MNHEY and CDR2 is SVGAGI. The CDR3 region is CASSYRDRGNTEAFF. The CDR3 DNA reads TGTGCCAGCAGTTACCGGGACAGGGGGAACACTGAAGCTTTCTTT.

The V call is TRBV6-5, the J call TRBJ1-1, with a weak D call TRBD1 (6 bases). Germline assignment: CDR1 MNHEY and CDR2 SVGAGI. The CDR3 length is 12 residues. Trimming removed 6 bases from V and 8 bases from J, with 13 bases in between. The CDR3 region has the DNA TGTGCCAGCAGCCCCGGGACACTCGAAGCTTTCTTT. Its translation: CASSPGTLEAFF.

In DNA, the CDR3 is TGTGCCAGCAGCCCTCTCCAAGGGTTTCGGGAGCAGTACTTC. It is translated as CASSPLQGFREQYF. This chain links TRBV3-1 (or the pseudogene TRBV3-2) with TRBJ2-7, with D uncertain. The germline V gene encodes CDR1 LGHDT and CDR2 YNNKEL (reference sequence). V gave up 4 bases and J gave up 7 bases, with 17 bases separating them. This CDR3 is 14 amino acids long.

The chain has TRBV12-3 or TRBV12-4 and TRBJ2-7; D gene uncertain. The CDR3 contains 12 residues. Trimming stripped 5 bases from V and 6 bases from J, with 11 bases between. The CDR3 DNA reads as TGTGCCAGCAGTGTTGGGTCCGCCGAGCAGTACTTC. This sequence encodes CASSVGSAEQYF.

This chain connects TRBV5-4 to TRBJ1-1; D ambiguous. The CDR3 totals 12 residues. Looked up from germline, CDR1 is SGHNT and CDR2 is YYREEE (reference sequence). V lost 0 bases, J lost 1 base, and 1 base lay in between. CDR3 amino acids: CASSLANTEAFF. In DNA form, the CDR3 reads TGTGCCAGCAGCTTGGCGAACACTGAAGCTTTCTTT.

V and J are TRBV21-1 and TRBJ1-3; no check of the table's D call, TRBD1, against the DNA was made. TRBV21-1 is noted as a pseudogene. The CDR3 sequence is 19 residues long. This CDR3 reads CASSTGGLLEGLSGNTIYF. CDR3 nucleotides: TGTGCCAGCAGCACAGGGGGTCTCTTGGAGGGGCTCTCTGGAAACACCATATATTTT.